This T cell receptor (beta chain) was identified in a study of quantifying T cell responses using KT2 cells. On the study more broadly: RNA was reverse transcribed with TCR alpha and beta constant-region primers.

The cDNA 3' end received a ligated oligonucleotide with a UMI. The first PCR ran roughly 4 cycles with an equimolar RC1.1 and RC1.2 beta primer mix. TCRdb re-derived calls from the UMI-ligation and nested PCR reads in MiXCR, one entry per CDR3 protein. This table has tens of thousands of distinct CDR3 sequences, 7.3% appearing once. Germline CDR1 reads SQVTM; CDR2 reads ANQGSEA. The CDR3 spans 12 residues. The V and J ends lost 4 bases and 4 bases respectively, with 11 bases between them. This clonotype has ten or more counts. Antigen: not known. The sample is PBMC spiked with counted cells of clone KT2. Findings and limits, study-wide: KT2 sequences were detected down to about one KT2 cell per 100,000 PBMC.

Sequenced: PBMCs spiked with cells of the T cell clone KT2. This rearrangement joins TRBV29-1 to TRBJ2-7, with D perhaps being TRBD1 or TRBD2 (7 bases each). The TCR sequence derives from a human donor. CDR3 amino acids: CSVGQGGYEQYF. CDR3 DNA: TGCAGCGTTGGTCAGGGGGGGTACGAGCAGTACTTC.